Here is one TCR beta chain with its context. Measured with immunoSEQ multiplex PCR; TCRdb has only the in-frame clones, and not every one. The profile shows 250,000 to 350,000 clones, roughly 89% of them singletons. The data are from a study of blood T cell repertoires in COVID-19. Germline V gives CDR1 SGHDN, CDR2 FVKESK. This CDR3 is built from 15 residues. V gave up 6 bases and J gave up 10 bases, with 24 bases separating them. The gene calls are TRBV14 and TRBJ2-5; tentatively, D is TRBD2 (6 bases). The specimen sequenced was peripheral blood. This clonotype originated in a woman in her 30s with active or convalescent COVID-19. The CDR3 DNA reads TGTGCCAGCAGACTCACCGGGACTGGGTCCCGCAACCAGTACTTC. Translating gives CASRLTGTGSRNQYF.